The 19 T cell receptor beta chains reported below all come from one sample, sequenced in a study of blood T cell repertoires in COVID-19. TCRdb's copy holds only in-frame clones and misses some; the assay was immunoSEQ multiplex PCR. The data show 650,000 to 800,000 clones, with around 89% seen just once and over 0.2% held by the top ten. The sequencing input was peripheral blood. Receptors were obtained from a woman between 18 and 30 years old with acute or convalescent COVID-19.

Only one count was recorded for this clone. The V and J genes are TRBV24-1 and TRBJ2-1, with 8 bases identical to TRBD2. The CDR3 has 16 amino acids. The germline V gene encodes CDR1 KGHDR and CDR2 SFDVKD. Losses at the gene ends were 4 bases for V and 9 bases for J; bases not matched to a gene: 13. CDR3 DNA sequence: TGTGCCACCAGTGACCCGCCGGGGGGGCAACAGGTTGAGCAGTTCTTC. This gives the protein CATSDPPGGQQVEQFF.

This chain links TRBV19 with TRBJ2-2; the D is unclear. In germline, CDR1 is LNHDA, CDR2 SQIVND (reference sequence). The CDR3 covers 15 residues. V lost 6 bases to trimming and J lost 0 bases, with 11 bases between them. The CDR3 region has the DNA TGTGCCAGTAGGCCTCAAAGAGCGAACACCGGGGAGCTGTTTTTT. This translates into CASRPQRANTGELFF.

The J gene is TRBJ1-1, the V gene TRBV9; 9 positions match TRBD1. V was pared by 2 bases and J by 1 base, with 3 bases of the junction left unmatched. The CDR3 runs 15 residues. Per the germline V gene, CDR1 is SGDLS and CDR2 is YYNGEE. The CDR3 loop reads CASSVDRGRNTEAFF. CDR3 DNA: TGTGCCAGCAGCGTGGACAGGGGCCGGAACACTGAAGCTTTCTTT.

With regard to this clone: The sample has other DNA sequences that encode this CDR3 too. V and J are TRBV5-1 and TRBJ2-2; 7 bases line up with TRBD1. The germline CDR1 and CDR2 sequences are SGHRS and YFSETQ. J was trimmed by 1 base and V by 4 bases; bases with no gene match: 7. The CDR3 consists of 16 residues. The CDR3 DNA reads TGCGCCAGCAGCCTGTTGTGGACAGGGAACACCGGGGAGCTGTTTTTT. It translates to CASSLLWTGNTGELFF.

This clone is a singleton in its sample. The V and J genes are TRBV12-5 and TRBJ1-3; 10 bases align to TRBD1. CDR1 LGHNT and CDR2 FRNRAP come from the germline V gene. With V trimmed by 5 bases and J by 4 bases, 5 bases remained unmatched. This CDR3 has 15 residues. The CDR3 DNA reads TGTGCTAGTGGTAGCGACAGGGGGCTAGGAAACACCATATATTTT. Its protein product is CASGSDRGLGNTIYF. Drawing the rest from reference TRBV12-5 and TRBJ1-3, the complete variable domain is DARVTQTPRHKVTEMGQEVTMRCQPILGHNTVFWYRQTMMQGLELLAYFRNRAPLDDSGMPKDRFSAEMPDATLATLKIQPSEPRDSAVYFCASGSDRGLGNTIYFGEGSWLTVV.

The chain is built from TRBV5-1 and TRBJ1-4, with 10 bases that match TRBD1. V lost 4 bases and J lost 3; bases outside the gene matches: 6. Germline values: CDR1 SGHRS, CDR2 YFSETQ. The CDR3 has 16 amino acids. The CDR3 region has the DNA TGCGCCAGCAGCGGCGACAGGGGGCTTGCTAATGAAAAACTGTTTTTT. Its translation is CASSGDRGLANEKLFF.

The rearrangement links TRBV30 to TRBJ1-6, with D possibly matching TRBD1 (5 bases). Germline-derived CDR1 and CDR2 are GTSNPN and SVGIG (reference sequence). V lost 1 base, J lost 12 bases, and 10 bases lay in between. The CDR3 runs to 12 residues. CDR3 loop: CAWSGWGGPLHF. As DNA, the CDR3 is TGTGCCTGGAGTGGGTGGGGGGGACCCCTCCACTTT.

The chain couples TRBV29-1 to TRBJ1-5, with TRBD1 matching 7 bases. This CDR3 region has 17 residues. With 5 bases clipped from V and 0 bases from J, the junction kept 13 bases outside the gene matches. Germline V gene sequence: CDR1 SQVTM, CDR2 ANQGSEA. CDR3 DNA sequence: TGCAGCGTTAAGACAGGGCGTGGGTTAGGTAGCAATCAGCCCCAGCATTTT. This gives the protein CSVKTGRGLGSNQPQHF.

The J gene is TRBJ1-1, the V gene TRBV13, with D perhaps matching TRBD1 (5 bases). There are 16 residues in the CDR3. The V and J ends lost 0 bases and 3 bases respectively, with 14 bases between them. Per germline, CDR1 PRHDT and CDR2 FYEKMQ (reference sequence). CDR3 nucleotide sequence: TGTGCCAGCAGCTTAGGCCTCGGGCTCAGGGACACTGAAGCTTTCTTT. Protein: CASSLGLGLRDTEAFF.

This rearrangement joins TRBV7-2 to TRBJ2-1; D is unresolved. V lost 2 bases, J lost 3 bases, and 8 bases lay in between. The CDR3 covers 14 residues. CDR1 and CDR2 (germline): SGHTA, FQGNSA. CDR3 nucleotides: TGTGCCAGCAGCTTAAATCCGGGCTACAATGAGCAGTTCTTC. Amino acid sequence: CASSLNPGYNEQFF.

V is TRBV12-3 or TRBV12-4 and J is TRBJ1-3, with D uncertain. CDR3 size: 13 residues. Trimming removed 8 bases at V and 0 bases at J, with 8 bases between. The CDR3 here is CASSSFSGNTIYF. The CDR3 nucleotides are TGTGCCAGCTCTTCCTTCTCTGGAAACACCATATATTTT.

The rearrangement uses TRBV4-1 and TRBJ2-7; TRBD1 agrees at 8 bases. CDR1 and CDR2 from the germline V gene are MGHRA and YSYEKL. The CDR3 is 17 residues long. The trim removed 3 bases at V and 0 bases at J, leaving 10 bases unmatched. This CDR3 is CASSHRQGTTASYEQYF. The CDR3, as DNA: TGCGCCAGCAGCCACAGACAGGGGACAACCGCCTCCTACGAGCAGTACTTC.

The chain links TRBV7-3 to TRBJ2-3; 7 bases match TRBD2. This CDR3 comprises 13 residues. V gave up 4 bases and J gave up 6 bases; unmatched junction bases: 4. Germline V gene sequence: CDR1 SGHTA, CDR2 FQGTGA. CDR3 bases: TGTGCCAGCAGCTACGGGGGGACGGATACGCAGTATTTT. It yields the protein CASSYGGTDTQYF.

The CDR3 loop reads CASSAPSIDEQYF. For the CDR3, the DNA is TGTGCCAGTAGTGCCCCCTCTATTGACGAGCAGTACTTC. The chain uses TRBV19 and TRBJ2-7; D gene uncertain. Trimming shortened V by 5 bases and J by 5 bases, and 13 bases separated the two germline ends. The CDR3 runs 13 residues. CDR1 is LNHDA, CDR2 SQIVND, per germline (reference sequence).

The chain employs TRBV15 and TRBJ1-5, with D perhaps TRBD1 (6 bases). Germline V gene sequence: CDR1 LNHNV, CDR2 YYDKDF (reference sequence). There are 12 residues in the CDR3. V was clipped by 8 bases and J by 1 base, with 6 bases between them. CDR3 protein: CATGQSNQPQHF. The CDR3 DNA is TGTGCCACCGGACAGAGCAATCAGCCCCAGCATTTT.

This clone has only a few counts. CDR3 residues: CASSLVDLTGELFF. DNA of the CDR3: TGCGCCAGCAGCTTGGTAGATCTCACCGGGGAGCTGTTTTTT. The chain recombines TRBV5-1 with TRBJ2-2; D unclear. Trimming cost V 0 bases and J 4 bases, with 7 bases left between them. Germline V gene sequence: CDR1 SGHRS, CDR2 YFSETQ. This CDR3 region has 14 residues. The full variable domain, completed using reference TRBV5-1 and TRBJ2-2, is KAGVTQTPRYLIKTRGQQVTLSCSPISGHRSVSWYQQTPGQGLQFLFEYFSETQRNKGNFPGRFSGRQFSNSRSEMNVSTLELGDSALYLCASSLVDLTGELFFGEGSRLTVL.

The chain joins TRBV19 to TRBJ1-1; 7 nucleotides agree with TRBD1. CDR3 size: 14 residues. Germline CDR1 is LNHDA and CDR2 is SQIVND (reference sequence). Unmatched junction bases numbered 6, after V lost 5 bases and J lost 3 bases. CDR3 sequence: CASSSGQAYTEAFF. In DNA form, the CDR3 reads TGTGCCAGTAGTTCCGGACAGGCGTACACTGAAGCTTTCTTT.

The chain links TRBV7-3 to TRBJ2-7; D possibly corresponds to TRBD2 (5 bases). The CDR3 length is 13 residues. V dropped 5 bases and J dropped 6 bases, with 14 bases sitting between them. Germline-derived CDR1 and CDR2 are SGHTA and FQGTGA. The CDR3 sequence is CASSIDPGVEQYF. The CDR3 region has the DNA TGTGCCAGCAGCATCGACCCCGGGGTCGAGCAGTACTTC.

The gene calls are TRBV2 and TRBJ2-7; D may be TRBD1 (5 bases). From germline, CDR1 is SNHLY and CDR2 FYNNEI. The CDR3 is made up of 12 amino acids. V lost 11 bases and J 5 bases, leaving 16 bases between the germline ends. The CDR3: CAAVGQQDEQYF. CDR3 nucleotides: TGTGCCGCCGTGGGGCAGCAGGACGAGCAGTACTTC.